The 5 T cell receptor beta chains in this list originate from one sample, sequenced in a study of T cell repertoires in cytomegalovirus infection. TCRdb re-analysed the reads in MiXCR, keeping a single row per CDR3 protein. The table lists roughly 920,000 distinct CDR3 sequences, approximately 30% of them singletons. These receptors lack a known antigen. This material consisted of cultured CD8+ T cells from PBMCs, taken from culture after CMV antigen stimulation. These receptors were collected from a human donor in good health (CMV status not recorded). Some clones in this sample may be carry-over from other donors' samples.

The CDR3 nucleotides read TGTGCCAGTACCCTCGGAGGCGGCGGGACCGGGGAGCTGTTTTTT. It codes for CASTLGGGGTGELFF. The rearrangement uses TRBV19 and TRBJ2-2, with D perhaps matching TRBD2 (5 bases). The CDR3 runs to 15 residues. Trimming shortened V by 7 bases and J by 5 bases, and 17 bases separated the two germline ends. Germline-derived CDR1 and CDR2 are LNHDA and SQIVND (reference sequence). Filled out from reference TRBV19 and TRBJ2-2, the complete variable domain reads DGGITQSPKYLFRKEGQNVTLSCEQNLNHDAMYWYRQDPGQGLRLIYYSQIVNDFQKGDIAEGYSVSREKKESFPLTVTSAQKNPTAFYLCASTLGGGGTGELFFGEGSRLTVL.

The chain recombines TRBV24-1 with TRBJ2-5; D may be TRBD2 (5 bases). The germline V and J ends were trimmed by 0 bases and 1 base, with 11 bases remaining between them. CDR3 length equals 16 residues. The germline CDR1 and CDR2 sequences are KGHDR and SFDVKD. The CDR3 loop is CATSDLGGLSQETQYF. The CDR3 DNA sequence: TGTGCCACCAGTGATTTGGGCGGGCTTTCCCAAGAGACCCAGTACTTC.

J is TRBJ1-3 and V is TRBV12-3 or TRBV12-4; unclear D gene. This CDR3 region has 15 residues. V lost 3 bases and J 0 bases, leaving 9 bases between the germline ends. The CDR3 sequence is CASSFGESSGNTIYF. In nucleotides, the CDR3 is TGTGCCAGCAGTTTCGGGGAAAGCTCTGGAAACACCATATATTTT.

In this sample, this clonotype turned up a few times. J is TRBJ1-2 and V is TRBV9, with D possibly TRBD1 on 6 matching bases. Trimming stripped 3 bases from V and 4 bases from J, with 10 bases between. Looked up from germline, CDR1 is SGDLS and CDR2 is YYNGEE. This CDR3 spans 13 amino acids. The CDR3 sequence: CASSGGTPYGYTF. The CDR3 bases are TGTGCCAGCAGCGGCGGGACACCCTATGGCTACACCTTC.

The chain recombines TRBV27 with TRBJ2-1; D unclear. Germline V lookup: CDR1 MNHEY, CDR2 SMNVEV (reference sequence). Trimming pared 0 bases from V and 10 bases from J, leaving 10 bases between. The CDR3 has 13 residues. The CDR3 DNA sequence: TGTGCCAGCAGTTTATCCGGTCTTAGGGAGCAGTTCTTC. The encoded protein is CASSLSGLREQFF.